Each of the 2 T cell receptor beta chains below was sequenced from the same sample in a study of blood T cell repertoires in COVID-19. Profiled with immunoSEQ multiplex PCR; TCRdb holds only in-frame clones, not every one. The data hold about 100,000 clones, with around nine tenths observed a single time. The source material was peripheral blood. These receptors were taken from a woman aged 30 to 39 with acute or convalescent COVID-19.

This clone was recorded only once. The CDR3 sequence is CASYVAWGQAGGGYTF. The CDR3 DNA reads TGTGCCAGCTACGTCGCTTGGGGACAGGCTGGAGGTGGCTACACCTTC. J is TRBJ1-2 and V is TRBV28, with TRBD1 identical over 8 bases. The CDR3 loop spans 16 amino acids. Germline V gives CDR1 MDHEN, CDR2 SYDVKM. V shed 8 bases, J shed 7 bases, and the junction held 18 bases outside the gene matches.

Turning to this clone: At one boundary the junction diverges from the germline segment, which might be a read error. CDR3 in DNA: TGTGCTAGCAGCTTAAGGCGGGAGGGCCGAGGCTCCTACAATGAGCAGTTCTTC. Amino acid sequence: CASSLRREGRGSYNEQFF. The V gene is TRBV7-7, the J gene TRBJ2-1, with 9 positions matching TRBD2. The CDR3 runs 18 residues. Germline V gene data show CDR1 as SSHAT and CDR2 as FNYEAQ (reference sequence).